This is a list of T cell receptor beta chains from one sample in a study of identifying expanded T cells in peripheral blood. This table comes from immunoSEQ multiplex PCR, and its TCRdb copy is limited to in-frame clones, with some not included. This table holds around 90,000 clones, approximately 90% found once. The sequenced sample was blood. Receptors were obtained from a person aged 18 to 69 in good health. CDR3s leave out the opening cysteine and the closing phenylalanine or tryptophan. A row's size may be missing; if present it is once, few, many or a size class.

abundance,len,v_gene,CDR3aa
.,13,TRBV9,ASSVGEGYQETQY
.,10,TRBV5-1,ASSLVYNEQF
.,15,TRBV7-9,ASSFSGGAGPLGEQY
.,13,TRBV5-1,ASNDDFTGKDEQY
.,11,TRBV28,ASSFPSRYEQY
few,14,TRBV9,ASSVGATGSNSPLH
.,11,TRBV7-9,ASSFKGGTEAF
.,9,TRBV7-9,ASSLSYEQY
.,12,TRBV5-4,ASSLADRGHEQY
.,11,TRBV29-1,SVDVGESYEQY
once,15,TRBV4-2,ASSQDETGVNPYEQY
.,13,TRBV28,ASSGRGADTDTQY
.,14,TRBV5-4,ASSLIGQGSGNTIY
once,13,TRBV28,ASSLFRLGNQPQH
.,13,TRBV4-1,ASSQDGRGTDTQY
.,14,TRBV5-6,ASSLVSRGRDTEAF
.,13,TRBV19,ASSIRGTGNEKLF
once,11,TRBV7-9,ASSLTLTYEQY
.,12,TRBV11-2,ASSLGQGGQPQH
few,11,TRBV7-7,ASSSGPGNTIY
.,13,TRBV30,AWGPGQGIYSPLH
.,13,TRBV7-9,ASKPGRATYNEQF
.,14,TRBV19,ASSIQGTMSSYEQY
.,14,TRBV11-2,ASTPRRFQPQETQY
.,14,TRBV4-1,ASSLDPGTGYTEAF
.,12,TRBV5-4,ASSGGGQGSEAF
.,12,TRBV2,ASSAISGWETQY
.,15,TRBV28,ASSLWRVGQDQETQY
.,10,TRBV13,ASSFSTGELF
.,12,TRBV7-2,ASSLVVATDTQY
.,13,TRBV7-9,ASSPPTERNTEAF
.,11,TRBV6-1,ASSRGANSPLH
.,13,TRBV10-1,ASSDNGGHGGEQF
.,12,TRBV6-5,ASSWSEANYGYT
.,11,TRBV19,ASRNSGGDTQY
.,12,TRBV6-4,ASSDSKASGELF
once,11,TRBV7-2,ASSAWDLSGQY
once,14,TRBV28,ASGRGLAGGRDEQY
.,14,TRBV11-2,ASSSLAGAPLDEQY
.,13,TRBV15,ATSRNLGGDYEQY
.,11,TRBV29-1,SGDRAHGGTQY
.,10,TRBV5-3,ARSTFPNEQF
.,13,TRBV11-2,ASSSIRDRDLGYT
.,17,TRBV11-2,ASSPAGTSGRGTYNEQF
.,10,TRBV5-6,ASSFLGYEQY
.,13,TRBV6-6,ASNVAGGNQETQY
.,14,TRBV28,ATVRGGVSGANVLT
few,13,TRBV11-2,ASSLVPRTLRGYT
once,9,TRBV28,ASSHGRGYT
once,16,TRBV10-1,ASSPLGSGGASNGELF
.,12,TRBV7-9,ASSGQGSGEKLF
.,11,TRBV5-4,ASSPPVGDEQY
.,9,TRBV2,ASSLRNEQF
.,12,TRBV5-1,ASSVGQGTYGYT
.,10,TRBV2,ASSEGQYGYT
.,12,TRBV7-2,ASSRNSGNEKLF
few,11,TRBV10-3,AIWWSGANVLT
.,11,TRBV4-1,ASGSETQETQY
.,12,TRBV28,ASSTRRSQETQY